These 14 T cell receptor beta chains were all obtained from the same sample, sequenced in a study of cytomegalovirus exposure and HLA in healthy donors. Method: immunoSEQ multiplex PCR; TCRdb's copy keeps in-frame clones and lacks some. Of about 130,000 clones listed, nearly 90% were seen once; the top ten hold 8% to 9.5%. Source material: PBMCs. The receptors were gathered from a woman aged 18-29 years in good health and CMV-seropositive.

V is TRBV5-1 and J is TRBJ2-5, with no clear D. The CDR3 covers 12 residues. The V gene lost 5 bases and the J gene lost 3 bases, with 8 bases spanning the gap. Per the germline V gene, CDR1 is SGHRS and CDR2 is YFSETQ. The CDR3: CASRDLKETQYF. CDR3 bases: TGCGCCAGCAGAGACTTGAAAGAGACCCAGTACTTC.

This rearrangement joins TRBV6-5 to TRBJ2-7; 12 nucleotides agree with TRBD1. V gave up 6 bases and J gave up 4 bases; unmatched junction bases: 7. The germline V gene encodes CDR1 MNHEY and CDR2 SVGAGI. The CDR3 contains 15 residues. The CDR3: CASRTPGQGAYEQYF. In nucleotides, the CDR3 is TGTGCCAGCAGAACCCCGGGACAGGGGGCTTACGAGCAGTACTTC.

This clone came up once. V and J are TRBV10-3 and TRBJ1-3; 10 bases agree with TRBD1. From germline, CDR1 is ENHRY and CDR2 SYGVKD. The CDR3 is made up of 15 amino acids. Trimming removed 9 bases from V and 2 bases from J; junction bases left unmatched: 7. CDR3 DNA sequence: TGTGCCATAAAGGGAGACAGGGGGCCTGGAAACACCATATATTTT. It specifies CAIKGDRGPGNTIYF.

The J gene is TRBJ2-1, the V gene TRBV29-1; tentatively, D is TRBD2 (5 bases). Germline values: CDR1 SQVTM, CDR2 ANQGSEA. The length of the CDR3 is 12 residues. The V and J ends lost 2 bases and 5 bases respectively, with 7 bases between them. The CDR3 sequence is CSVERRDNEQFF. Here the CDR3 DNA reads TGCAGCGTTGAACGGCGGGACAATGAGCAGTTCTTC.

The CDR3 reads CASSLGDSDLNTEAFF. The DNA for the CDR3 is TGCGCCAGCAGCTTGGGGGACTCTGATTTGAACACTGAAGCTTTCTTT. The V and J genes are TRBV5-1 and TRBJ1-1, with D possibly being TRBD1 (5 bases). The CDR3 sequence is 16 residues long. V gave up 0 bases and J gave up 0 bases, with 12 bases separating them. The germline V gene encodes CDR1 SGHRS and CDR2 YFSETQ.

This chain uses TRBV27 with TRBJ1-2; 9 nucleotides align to TRBD1. V lost 5 bases and J lost 5; bases outside the gene matches: 6. In germline, CDR1 is MNHEY, CDR2 SMNVEV (reference sequence). This CDR3 spans 14 amino acids. The CDR3 DNA reads TGTGCCAGCAGTAGCCCGGGACAGGGATATGGCTACACCTTC. Translation gives CASSSPGQGYGYTF.

This chain uses TRBV5-1 with TRBJ2-7; unclear D gene. This CDR3 spans 12 amino acids. The V and J ends lost 1 base and 3 bases respectively, with 5 bases between them. Per germline, CDR1 SGHRS and CDR2 YFSETQ. CDR3 protein: CASSLTGYEQYF. CDR3 DNA sequence: TGCGCCAGCAGCTTGACGGGCTACGAGCAGTACTTC.

The chain links TRBV5-6 to TRBJ2-3; 7 bases fit TRBD2. Germline V gene sequence: CDR1 SGHDT, CDR2 YYEEEE. J gave up 1 base and V 1 base, and 6 bases lay outside the gene matches. CDR3 size: 16 residues. This chain's CDR3 is CASSLLGAGGTDTQYF. For the CDR3, the DNA is TGTGCCAGCAGCTTGCTGGGCGCGGGGGGCACAGATACGCAGTATTTT.

This chain joins TRBV6-5 and TRBJ2-4; weak D call: TRBD2 (5 bases). This CDR3 has 15 residues. V lost 2 bases and J lost 0, with 8 bases in between. Germline V CDR1 and CDR2: MNHEY, SVGAGI. The CDR3 DNA sequence: TGTGCCAGCAGTTACACGGGAATAGCCAAAAACATTCAGTACTTC. It is translated as CASSYTGIAKNIQYF.

The V gene is TRBV2, the J gene TRBJ2-5; D is undetermined. The V end was cut by 4 bases, the J end by 5 bases, with 14 bases between. CDR3 length: 14 amino acids. CDR1 SNHLY and CDR2 FYNNEI come from the germline V gene. CDR3 sequence: CASSAERVRETQYF. CDR3 coding DNA: TGTGCCAGCAGTGCGGAACGGGTTAGGGAGACCCAGTACTTC.

The J gene is TRBJ2-3, the V gene TRBV7-2; weak D call: TRBD2 (6 bases). Trimming removed 5 bases at V and 0 bases at J, with 12 bases between. The germline gives CDR1 SGHTA, CDR2 FQGNSA. CDR3 length equals 15 residues. The CDR3 bases are TGTGCCAGCAGCATCAGCGGGTACAGCACAGATACGCAGTATTTT. Translation: CASSISGYSTDTQYF. Filled out from reference TRBV7-2 and TRBJ2-3, the complete variable domain reads GAGVSQSPSNKVTEKGKDVELRCDPISGHTALYWYRQSLGQGLEFLIYFQGNSAPDKSGLPSDRFSAERTGGSVSTLTIQRTQQEDSAVYLCASSISGYSTDTQYFGPGTRLTVL.

The chain combines TRBV9 with TRBJ1-2, with no clear D. Germline CDR1 is SGDLS and CDR2 is YYNGEE. CDR3 length: 14 residues. Between the trimmed V and J ends, which lost 4 bases and 0 bases, there was a span of 10 bases. The CDR3 loop reads CASSPGNSNYGYTF. The CDR3 DNA reads TGTGCCAGCAGCCCGGGGAATTCTAACTATGGCTACACCTTC.

V usage is TRBV28 and J usage is TRBJ1-5; tentative D call: TRBD1 (6 bases). V lost 0 bases to trimming and J lost 2 bases, with 8 bases between them. Germline V gene data show CDR1 as MDHEN and CDR2 as SYDVKM. The CDR3 covers 15 residues. CDR3 DNA: TGTGCCAGCAGTTTATGGGCAGGGGGCAATCAGCCCCAGCATTTT. As protein: CASSLWAGGNQPQHF.

The V and J genes are TRBV10-3 and TRBJ1-2; a possible D gene is TRBD1 (5 bases). CDR3 length equals 13 residues. Trimming took off 6 bases at V and 3 bases at J, with 11 bases between the two ends. The V gene's germline CDR1 is ENHRY and CDR2 SYGVKD. For the CDR3, the DNA is TGTGCCATCAGAGGTGGGGGGGACTATGGCTACACCTTC. It specifies CAIRGGGDYGYTF.